A single sample gave rise to the 21 T cell receptor beta chains below, sequenced in a study of blood T cell repertoires in COVID-19. Produced via immunoSEQ multiplex PCR; TCRdb's table is partial and in-frame only. The sample has over 450,000 clones, around nine tenths seen once. Sequenced: peripheral blood. All receptors derive from a woman between 45 and 65 years old with COVID-19, enrolled during active disease.

The gene calls are TRBV5-1 and TRBJ2-2; a possible D gene is TRBD2 (7 bases). Germline-derived CDR1 and CDR2 are SGHRS and YFSETQ. Between the trimmed V and J ends, which lost 1 base and 3 bases, there was a span of 13 bases. The CDR3 runs 16 residues. CDR3 coding DNA: TGCGCCAGCAGCTTGAAGAGGGGGGGAGACACCGGGGAGCTGTTTTTT. Residues: CASSLKRGGDTGELFF.

V gene TRBV19 combines with J gene TRBJ2-2; 7 positions agree with TRBD2. Trimming at V came to 4 bases and at J to 5 bases, leaving 10 bases not matched to a gene. The CDR3 covers 16 residues. Looked up from germline, CDR1 is LNHDA and CDR2 is SQIVND (reference sequence). The CDR3 spells CASSKSGTRETGELFF. CDR3 in DNA: TGTGCCAGTAGTAAGAGCGGGACCCGAGAAACCGGGGAGCTGTTTTTT.

The chain recombines TRBV5-4 with TRBJ2-7; 12 nucleotides match TRBD2. The junction had 6 bases not matched to a gene; V was cut back by 1 base and J by 4 bases. Germline CDR1 is SGHNT and CDR2 is YYREEE (reference sequence). The CDR3 runs to 16 residues. Here the CDR3 DNA reads TGTGCCAGCAGCTTGCTAGCGGGGGGGAGGGTATACGAGCAGTACTTC. It is translated as CASSLLAGGRVYEQYF.

V and J are TRBV30 and TRBJ1-2; maybe TRBD1 (5 bases). CDR1 and CDR2 from the germline V gene are GTSNPN and SVGIG (reference sequence). V lost 3 bases, J lost 12 bases, and 14 bases lay in between. CDR3 length: 11 residues. For the CDR3, the DNA is TGTGCCTGGAGACAGGCTGAGGCCCACACCTTC. This gives the protein CAWRQAEAHTF.

The chain couples TRBV5-1 to TRBJ1-4; 9 nucleotides match TRBD1. V was pared by 4 bases and J by 7 bases, with 5 bases of the junction left unmatched. Germline values: CDR1 SGHRS, CDR2 YFSETQ. The CDR3 consists of 14 residues. CDR3 bases: TGCGCCAGCAGCGGTACAGGGGGCCCTGAAAAACTGTTTTTT. Protein sequence: CASSGTGGPEKLFF.

The V call is TRBV6-5, the J call TRBJ1-3, with D possibly being TRBD1 (6 bases). The CDR3 has 15 residues. Trimming cost V 5 bases and J 0 bases, with 11 bases left between them. Germline loops: CDR1 MNHEY, CDR2 SVGAGI. DNA for the CDR3: TGTGCCAGCAGTCCTACAGGGTACTCTGGAAACACCATATATTTT. Its protein product is CASSPTGYSGNTIYF.

The chain is built from TRBV27 and TRBJ1-4; D is undetermined. Germline CDR1 MNHEY, CDR2 SMNVEV (reference sequence). The CDR3 contains 14 residues. The V gene lost 1 base and the J gene lost 8 bases, with 11 bases spanning the gap. Here the CDR3 DNA reads TGTGCCAGCAGTTTATTTGCAGGAGGCGAAAAACTGTTTTTT. It translates to CASSLFAGGEKLFF.

The chain combines TRBV29-1 with TRBJ1-2, with a tentative D call TRBD1 (6 bases). CDR3 length: 11 residues. Germline loops: CDR1 SQVTM, CDR2 ANQGSEA. V was shortened by 7 bases and J by 4 bases, with 10 bases between the two germline ends. CDR3 bases: TGCAGCGCTGGACAGACCTATGGCTACACCTTC. This encodes CSAGQTYGYTF.

The genes are TRBV7-3 and TRBJ1-2; 7 nucleotides agree with TRBD1. Looked up from germline, CDR1 is SGHTA and CDR2 is FQGTGA. The CDR3 length is 13 residues. The V gene end was trimmed by 4 bases and the J gene end by 2 bases; junction bases not matched to a gene: 1. The CDR3 nucleotides are TGTGCCAGCAGCTCGACAGGGAACTATGGCTACACCTTC. It codes for CASSSTGNYGYTF.

CDR3 nucleotides: TGTGCCAGCAGCTACTATTTGAGACCCACCGGGGAGCTGTTTTTT. Translating gives CASSYYLRPTGELFF. The chain combines TRBV3-1 (or the pseudogene TRBV3-2) with TRBJ2-2; D ambiguous. Per the germline V gene, CDR1 is LGHDT and CDR2 is YNNKEL (reference sequence). This CDR3 contains 15 residues. V was clipped by 5 bases and J by 4 bases, with 14 bases between them.

The chain joins TRBV27 to TRBJ1-5, with a tentative D call TRBD1 (6 bases). This CDR3 has 15 residues. Trimming took 1 base from V and 4 from J, leaving 11 bases between them. Germline V CDR1 and CDR2: MNHEY, SMNVEV (reference sequence). CDR3 amino acids: CASSLYPGVNQPQHF. The CDR3 coding sequence is TGTGCCAGCAGTTTATATCCAGGGGTAAATCAGCCCCAGCATTTT.

This sequence joins TRBV5-4 and TRBJ2-3, with D possibly being TRBD1 (5 bases). Germline V gene data show CDR1 as SGHNT and CDR2 as YYREEE (reference sequence). V lost 1 base and J lost 1, with 10 bases in between. The CDR3 sequence is 15 residues long. The CDR3 DNA follows: TGTGCCAGCAGCTTGAGGCTAGGGGGCACAGATACGCAGTATTTT. This encodes CASSLRLGGTDTQYF. The full variable domain, in which reference TRBV5-4 and TRBJ2-3 provide the parts outside the CDR3, is ETGVTQSPTHLIKTRGQQVTLRCSSQSGHNTVSWYQQALGQGPQFIFQYYREEENGRGNFPPRFSGLQFPNYSSELNVNALELDDSALYLCASSLRLGGTDTQYFGPGTRLTVL.

This clone was seen only a few times. The V and J genes are TRBV10-1 and TRBJ1-1, with TRBD1 as a possible D gene (5 bases). The CDR3 is 16 amino acids. Trimming shortened V by 0 bases and J by 4 bases, and 15 bases separated the two germline ends. In germline, CDR1 is WNHNN, CDR2 SYGVQD (reference sequence). The CDR3 loop reads CASSESLMGGGTEAFF. In DNA, the CDR3 is TGCGCCAGCAGTGAGTCCCTTATGGGGGGAGGCACTGAAGCTTTCTTT.

The gene calls are TRBV12-3 or TRBV12-4 and TRBJ2-7; possibly TRBD1 for D (5 bases). V gave up 5 bases and J gave up 4 bases, with 12 bases separating them. The CDR3 is 13 amino acids. CDR3 in DNA: TGTGCCAGCAGTCCTGGGGCGGTTTACGAGCAGTACTTC. Translated: CASSPGAVYEQYF.

The V and J genes are TRBV4-1 and TRBJ1-2; TRBD1 matches at 7 bases. The CDR3 runs to 15 residues. V trimming: 4 bases; J trimming: 4 bases; junction bases outside the gene matches: 9. In germline, CDR1 is MGHRA, CDR2 YSYEKL. CDR3 sequence (DNA): TGCGCCAGCAGCCTCCGGGACAGCGGCAGCTATGGCTACACCTTC. Translating it yields CASSLRDSGSYGYTF.

The rearrangement uses TRBV5-4 and TRBJ2-1; 8 bases fit TRBD2. This CDR3 spans 14 amino acids. Germline lookup yields CDR1 SGHNT and CDR2 YYREEE (reference sequence). J was trimmed by 8 bases and V by 4 bases; bases with no gene match: 8. The CDR3 nucleotides are TGTGCCAGCAGCCTACGGACTAGCAAAGATGAGCAGTTCTTC. Residues: CASSLRTSKDEQFF.

This clone was picked up one time. The V gene is TRBV12-5, the J gene TRBJ2-1; a weak D match, TRBD1 (5 bases). CDR3 length: 14 amino acids. Germline V gene data show CDR1 as LGHNT and CDR2 as FRNRAP. The V end was cut by 2 bases, the J end by 7 bases, with 12 bases between. This CDR3 reads CASGLPLRVNEQFF. The CDR3 nucleotides are TGTGCTAGTGGTTTGCCGCTCAGGGTAAATGAGCAGTTCTTC.

This clone was observed once. The V gene is TRBV27, the J gene TRBJ2-7; D possibly corresponds to TRBD2 (5 bases). The CDR3 length is 11 residues. Per the germline V gene, CDR1 is MNHEY and CDR2 is SMNVEV (reference sequence). Trimming left V 8 bases short and J 6 bases short, with 11 bases between. The CDR3 sequence: CASGLGFEQYF. The CDR3 DNA follows: TGTGCCAGCGGACTTGGGTTCGAGCAGTACTTC.

The chain couples TRBV10-3 to TRBJ1-1, with 7 bases identical to TRBD1. This CDR3 contains 15 residues. CDR1 ENHRY and CDR2 SYGVKD come from the germline V gene. The ends lost 7 bases at V and 0 bases at J; junction bases unmatched: 8. Written as DNA, the CDR3 is TGTGCCATCACCCCCACGGGACAGCTGAACACTGAAGCTTTCTTT. Residues: CAITPTGQLNTEAFF.

V is TRBV2 and J is TRBJ1-2; D gene unclear. The CDR3 length is 13 residues. The germline gives CDR1 SNHLY, CDR2 FYNNEI. V lost 6 bases to trimming and J lost 2 bases, with 10 bases between them. The CDR3 reads CASRSGENYGYTF. The CDR3 bases are TGTGCCAGCAGGTCTGGGGAGAACTATGGCTACACCTTC.

V usage is TRBV5-4 and J usage is TRBJ1-1, with D hard to call. The CDR3 consists of 14 residues. Germline CDR1 is SGHNT and CDR2 is YYREEE (reference sequence). V lost 4 bases and J lost 5, with 15 bases in between. The CDR3 coding sequence is TGTGCCAGCAGCGAAGGAGAGTGGGAGACTGAAGCTTTCTTT. It yields the protein CASSEGEWETEAFF. Complete variable domain (other parts from reference TRBV5-4 and TRBJ1-1): ETGVTQSPTHLIKTRGQQVTLRCSSQSGHNTVSWYQQALGQGPQFIFQYYREEENGRGNFPPRFSGLQFPNYSSELNVNALELDDSALYLCASSEGEWETEAFFGQGTRLTVV.